This record covers a single TCR beta chain. In the CD4+ fraction, cells were divided into CD45RA+ naive and CD45RA-negative memory subsets. This sample was included in a study of shared clonotypes between healthy human individuals. Germline values: CDR1 SGHTA, CDR2 FQGNSA. The CDR3 totals 15 residues. Trimming took 5 bases from V and 3 from J, leaving 13 bases between them. Profiled with immunoSEQ multiplex PCR; TCRdb holds only in-frame clones, not every one. The table includes some 2.4 million clones, approximately 94% detected once. The chain links TRBV7-2 to TRBJ1-4; unclear D gene. This receptor was identified in a man younger than 35 in good health. Some clones in this sample may be carry-over from other donors' samples. Specimen: naive CD4+ T cells from PBMCs. Subset: CD45RA+ positively selected. The CDR3 DNA is TGTGCCAGCAGCCTTAAGGGTATGGCTAATGAAAAACTGTTTTTT. Translating it yields CASSLKGMANEKLFF.